This T cell receptor (beta chain) originates from a study of cytomegalovirus exposure and HLA in healthy donors (dated by TCRdb to about 2017). Study-level background: An earlier analysis of approximately 600 of the donors reported about 250 Gb of sequence data and roughly 100 million unique TCR beta sequences from some 180 million T cells. An early release covering roughly 600 HLA-typed donors comprised approximately 300 gigabases of sequencing data and roughly 86 million unique TCR sequences. Of the 350 to 450 genotyped donors, less than 85% were placed in the genetic ancestry cluster associated with self-reported Caucasian donors. The study aimed to test whether cataloging public T cell receptors could reveal signatures of past pathogen exposure. Using immunosequencing, the study profiled T cell repertoires from around 670 subjects and related those repertoires to cytomegalovirus serostatus. Along with the roughly 670-subject first cohort, a separate validation cohort of over a hundred different subjects was used. To predict cytomegalovirus infection status, the study brought together high-throughput TCR immunosequencing, statistical association of individual TCRs with disease status, and machine learning. To study patterns of TCR occurrence, a later analysis re-analyzed previously published TCR beta repertoires from 550 to 800 donors and added high-resolution HLA genotyping. Rather than drawing on any new phenotypic data, the later analysis identified candidate immune exposures from TCR beta sequences and the way those sequences occurred across donors. To decide whether each TCR beta V gene segment behaved as functional or pseudogenic, an earlier analysis of some 600 of the donors relied on high-throughput TCR beta sequencing. Donor age, sex, ethnicity and CMV serostatus were collected together with the repertoire data. In a later genetic analysis, genome-wide SNP genotypes for about 65% of the roughly 700 donors were used, and that subset was treated as a discovery cohort. Every discovery cohort repertoire had been produced on one sequencing platform. Both class I and class II loci were covered by HLA typing, at four-digit resolution. Typing coverage differed by locus: A, B, C, DRB1 and DQB1 were typed in roughly 620-630 donors, DQA1 in roughly 500, DPA1 in some 570, and DPB1 in 472. Because of strong linkage in the cohort, roughly five DR-DQ haplotypes were treated as single units for association and clustering. On average, 235,054 unique TCR beta nucleotide sequences were sequenced per donor among a few hundred genotyped donors of the cohort, with roughly 18% of those sequences being non-productive. Here is what the overall study found, with its caveats: A later analysis found that most CMV-associated TCR beta chains appeared HLA-restricted, with HLA associations seemingly driven largely by CMV exposure. The presence/absence analyses assumed that sequencing depth was roughly uniform across donors, and that assumption may not be true. Some IMGT-functional V segments, including TRBV6-2 and TRBV6-3, could not be distinguished by the 87-base-pair reads and were therefore excluded. Around 16 rarely observed V segments, including chromosome 9 orphons, were excluded from the earlier analysis of about 600 of the donors because counts were too low. While some public TCRs were present in many individuals, most TCR sequences turned up only very rarely across donors. Because some donors lacked HLA typing at each locus, the association tests relied only on the typed subset. In an earlier analysis of under 600 of the donors, most TCR beta V segments were observed in productive rearrangements about 87% or about 30% of the time, broadly matching IMGT annotations. Strong co-occurrence of HLA alleles, especially DR and DQ, made assigning TCR associations to individual alleles difficult. This cohort had only TCR beta chains sequenced, and the lack of alpha or paired-chain data limited which features could be detected. The authors suggested that the approach could potentially be extended to other disease states and immunological phenotypes. The only immune exposure information available for the cohort was CMV serostatus. In a later analysis, several top co-occurrence clusters were reported to appear linked to parvovirus B19, influenza, CMV and Epstein-Barr virus. A cluster of highly shared sequence variants was judged likely to be a technical artifact of the sequencing pipeline. At a false discovery rate of 0.05, a later analysis linked under 20,000 TCR beta sequences to specific HLA alleles. In a later genetic analysis, a missense DCLRE1C variant was associated with V-gene and J-gene trimming of TCR beta chains, and the association was replicated in an independent cohort. In vitro tests confirmed that a few of the cytomegalovirus-associated TCR beta chains recognize cytomegalovirus antigens. The study listed 164 TCR beta chains as associated with cytomegalovirus. Linkage disequilibrium might explain the correlated functional status among segregating V segments, but an unknown experimental factor could not be ruled out. Compared with the roughly 720-donor mean, donors in an Asian-associated ancestry cluster had fewer N-insertions in productive TCRs, according to a later genetic analysis. According to a later analysis, TCR association rates differed among HLA loci, with DRB1 alleles showing the most associated TCRs and HLA-C alleles showing the fewest. A further reported finding was that TCR beta sequences accurately predicted the HLA-A and HLA-B alleles for most subjects in the first cohort. The classifier was reported to diagnose cytomegalovirus status with high specificity and sensitivity in both the original and validation cohorts. In a later analysis, HLA-associated TCR beta chains were found to be more clonally expanded and to have lower generation probabilities than equally common non-associated chains.

On this clone: Its antigen remains unidentified. No much larger clone exists at a distance of one base, and base qualities are not known.

The cohort was made up of about 610 healthy bone marrow donors. At the time of sampling, every cohort member was nominally healthy, though immune exposures that went unrecorded were likely present. The donor was CMV seropositive and was included in the group of some 290 seropositive cohort members. A peripheral blood sample was collected from each donor, and TCR beta sequencing was performed on peripheral blood mononuclear cells. The Qiagen DNeasy Blood Extraction Kit was used to extract genomic DNA from the blood cell samples. Here V drops 3 bases and J drops 2 bases, and the junction holds 4 bases not matched to any gene. From the germline V gene, CDR1 is SGDLS and CDR2 is YYNGEE. From cysteine to phenylalanine, the CDR3 is 15 amino acids long. Just CDR3 DNA is preserved here, 45 bases in frame from base 1. The library relied on the immunoSEQ multiplex PCR assay. The multiplex PCR relied on a mix of 60 forward primers for TCR Vbeta segments and 13 reverse primers for TCR Jbeta segments. The CDR3 region of rearranged TCR beta genes was amplified from genomic DNA with a multiplex PCR assay. Amplified TCR beta libraries were sequenced as 87-base-pair reads on the Illumina HiSeq System. The study's own analysis went as follows. In a later analysis, some 80 million unique TCR beta chains were counted across the approximately 640 repertoires, and around 10 million of these chains were shared by at least two donors. Raw reads were error-corrected and collapsed into unique sequences by a nearest-neighbor algorithm in which closely related sequences were merged to remove PCR and sequencing errors. CDR3 sequences were aligned to IMGT reference sequences to assign V, D and J gene segments. For a sequence to be retained, a match of at least six nucleotides was required to both a V gene segment and a J gene segment. Rearrangements were called productive when the CDR3 lacked stop codons and stayed in frame with V and J; all others were non-productive. Following IMGT convention, CDR3 was defined as the stretch from the second conserved V-encoded cysteine up to the conserved J-encoded phenylalanine. The earlier analysis of about 570 of the donors excluded any sequence lacking an unambiguous match to a single V gene segment. In an earlier analysis of some 590 of the donors, V segments were called functional above 56.7% productive rearrangements and were called segregating when the between-donor standard deviation exceeded 5%. A statistical classification framework was developed to diagnose cytomegalovirus status using the catalog of TCR beta chain sequences. V and J gene assignment, in a later analysis, came from comparing TCR nucleotide sequences with IMGT/GENE-DB human TR gene sequences. In a later analysis, CDR3 sequences and most-parsimonious VDJ recombination scenarios were assigned using the TCRdist pipeline. A later analysis defined each TCR beta chain by its CDR3 amino acid sequence plus V-gene family, and excluded reads lacking a unique V-gene family. In a later analysis, around 600 highly shared, low-generation-probability nucleotide sequences were removed to address suspected cross-contamination and a sequencing artifact. A later analysis calculated a clonal expansion index for each public chain from normalized within-repertoire ranks of inferred template counts. Generation probabilities in a later analysis came from a VDJ recombination model fitted to out-of-frame rearrangements, and those results were checked against IGoR. Hypergeometric tests were used in a later analysis to score TCR-TCR, TCR-HLA and TCR-CMV co-occurrence, with a repertoire-size bias correction applied to the TCR pairs. False discovery rates were estimated in a later analysis by permuting HLA or CMV assignments 20 times. In a later analysis, co-occurring TCRs were grouped using DBSCAN, and TCRdist sequence similarity was added for clustering within HLA-allele-positive subsets. For co-occurrence clustering, repertoires with fewer than 30,000 or more than 120,000 public chains were excluded, along with roughly 5 repertoires with anomalous nucleotide sharing. Drawn from immuneACCESS, this table holds only the in-frame rearrangements with V and J called that TCRdb kept. Clones are partly lost; checked studies trace under half to an unresolved V gene and leave the rest unexplained. Clone size and the V and J calls come from that table; the DNA yielded D and trimming. Across this sample there are over 100,000 clones, with 9.5% to 13% seen only once. 5% to 6.5% of the sample lies in the top ten.

The TCR sequence derives from a man aged 40-50 years in good health and CMV-seropositive. The chain uses TRBV9 and TRBJ2-3; TRBD1 aligns with 9 central bases. Sequencing was done on a sample of PBMCs. The DNA is TGTGCCAGCAGCGCGATACAGGGGGCCACAGATACGCAGTATTTT. This codes for CASSAIQGATDTQYF. The CDR3 plus the reference TRBV9 and TRBJ2-3 genes for the other parts give the full variable domain: DSGVTQTPKHLITATGQRVTLRCSPRSGDLSVYWYQQSLDQGLQFLIQYYNGEERAKGNILERFSAQQFPDLHSELNLSSLELGDSALYFCASSAIQGATDTQYFGPGTRLTVL.